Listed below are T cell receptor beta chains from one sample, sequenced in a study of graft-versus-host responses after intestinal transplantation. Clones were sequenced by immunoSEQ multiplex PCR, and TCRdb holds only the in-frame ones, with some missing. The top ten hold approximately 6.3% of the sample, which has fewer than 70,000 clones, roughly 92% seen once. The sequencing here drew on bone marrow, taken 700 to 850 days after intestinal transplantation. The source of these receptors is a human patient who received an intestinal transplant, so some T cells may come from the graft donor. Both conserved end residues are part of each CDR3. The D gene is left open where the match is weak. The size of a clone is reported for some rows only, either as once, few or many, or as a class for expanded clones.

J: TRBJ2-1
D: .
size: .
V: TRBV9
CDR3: CASSVALQVSEQFF
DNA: TGTGCCAGCAGCGTAGCACTTCAGGTTAGCGAGCAGTTCTTC

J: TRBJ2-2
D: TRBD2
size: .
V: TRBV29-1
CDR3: CSVTGGDRLGLAGGPRAGELFF
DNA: TGCAGCGTCACAGGGGGGGACAGATTGGGACTAGCGGGAGGGCCTCGGGCCGGGGAGCTGTTTTTT

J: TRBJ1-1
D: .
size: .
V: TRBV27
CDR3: CASSFGTEAFF
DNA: TGTGCCAGCAGTTTTGGGACTGAAGCTTTCTTT

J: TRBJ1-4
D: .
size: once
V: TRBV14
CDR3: CASSQWTVPNEKLFF
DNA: TGTGCCAGCAGCCAATGGACGGTACCGAATGAAAAACTGTTTTTT

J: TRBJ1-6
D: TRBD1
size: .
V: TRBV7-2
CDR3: CASSLRQGSNSPLHF
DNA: TGTGCCAGCAGCTTAAGACAGGGTAGTAATTCACCCCTCCACTTT

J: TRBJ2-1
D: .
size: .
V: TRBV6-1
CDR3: CASSVRTVSTHEQFF
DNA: TGTGCCAGCAGTGTTCGGACAGTCTCTACCCATGAGCAGTTCTTC

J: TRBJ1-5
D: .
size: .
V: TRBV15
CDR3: CATSRGRVDQPQHF
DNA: TGTGCCACCAGCAGGGGGCGAGTAGATCAGCCCCAGCATTTT

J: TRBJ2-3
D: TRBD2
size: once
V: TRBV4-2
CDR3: CASSQSLAGGTDTQYF
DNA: TGTGCCAGCAGCCAGAGTCTAGCGGGCGGGACAGATACGCAGTATTTT

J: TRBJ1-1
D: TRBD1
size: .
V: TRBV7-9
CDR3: CASSPTGGTAFF
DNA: TGTGCCAGCAGCCCTACAGGGGGAACGGCTTTCTTT

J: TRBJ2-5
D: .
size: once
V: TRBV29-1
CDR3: CSVRGRGRQETQYF
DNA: TGCAGCGTTAGAGGTCGCGGGCGACAAGAGACCCAGTACTTC

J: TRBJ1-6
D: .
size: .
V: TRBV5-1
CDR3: CASRGGSYNSPLHF
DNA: TGCGCCAGCAGGGGGGGCTCCTATAATTCACCCCTCCACTTT

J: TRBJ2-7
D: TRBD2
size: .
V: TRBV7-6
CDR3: CASSSGLAGDEQYF
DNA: TGTGCCAGCAGCTCCGGACTAGCGGGAGACGAGCAGTACTTC

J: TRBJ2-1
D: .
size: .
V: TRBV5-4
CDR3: CASSGIEIDEQFF
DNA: TGTGCCAGCAGCGGGATAGAGATCGATGAGCAGTTCTTC

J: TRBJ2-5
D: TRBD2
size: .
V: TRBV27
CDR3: CASAGGEVETQYF
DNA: TGTGCGTCGGCGGGAGGGGAAGTGGAGACCCAGTACTTC

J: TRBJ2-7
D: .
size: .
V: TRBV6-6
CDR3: CASSPGAFVYEQYF
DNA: TGTGCCAGCAGCCCGGGAGCTTTCGTCTACGAGCAGTACTTC

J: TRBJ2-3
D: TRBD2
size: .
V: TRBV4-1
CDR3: CASSHEGASGGTDTQYF
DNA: TGCGCCAGCAGCCACGAGGGAGCTAGCGGGGGCACAGATACGCAGTATTTT

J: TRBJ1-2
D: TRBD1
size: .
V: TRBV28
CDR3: CASKETGPFRYGYTF
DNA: TGTGCCAGCAAAGAGACAGGGCCCTTCAGATATGGCTACACCTTC

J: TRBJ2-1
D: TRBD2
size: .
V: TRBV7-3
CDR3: CASSKRPAGVGNEQFF
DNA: TGTGCCAGCAGCAAACGGCCAGCGGGAGTCGGGAATGAGCAGTTCTTC

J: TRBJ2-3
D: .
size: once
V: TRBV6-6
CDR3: CASSRGGTDTQYF
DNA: TGTGCCAGCAGTCGTGGGGGCACAGATACGCAGTATTTT

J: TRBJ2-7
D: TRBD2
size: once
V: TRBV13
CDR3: CASRKGLAGLAQYF
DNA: TGTGCCAGCAGGAAAGGACTAGCGGGTTTAGCGCAGTACTTC

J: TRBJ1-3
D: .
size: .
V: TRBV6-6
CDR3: CASQGHVSGNTIYF
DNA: TGTGCCAGTCAAGGACACGTCTCTGGAAACACCATATATTTT

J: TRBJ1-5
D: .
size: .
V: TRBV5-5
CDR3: CASSRIYSNQPQHF
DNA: TGTGCCAGCAGCCGGATTTATAGCAATCAGCCCCAGCATTTT

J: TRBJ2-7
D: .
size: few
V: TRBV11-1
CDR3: CASSPDSLSYEQYF
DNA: TGTGCCAGCAGCCCCGACAGCCTCTCCTACGAGCAGTACTTC

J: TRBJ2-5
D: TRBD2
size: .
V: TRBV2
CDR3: CAGRALAAETQYF
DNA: TGTGCCGGGAGAGCCCTAGCGGCGGAGACCCAGTACTTC

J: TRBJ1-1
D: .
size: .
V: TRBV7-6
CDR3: CASSLVVDTNTEAFF
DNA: TGTGCCAGCAGCTTAGTGGTGGACACTAACACTGAAGCTTTCTTT

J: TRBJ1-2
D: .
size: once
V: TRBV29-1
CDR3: CSVEGSLQDTF
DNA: TGCAGCGTTGAAGGGTCACTACAGGACACCTTC

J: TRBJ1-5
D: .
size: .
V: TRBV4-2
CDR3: CASSQDQGVGRRPQHF
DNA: TGTGCCAGCAGCCAAGATCAGGGCGTGGGCCGCCGGCCCCAGCATTTT

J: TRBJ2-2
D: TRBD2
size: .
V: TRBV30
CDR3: CADGTSGGGANTGELFF
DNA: TGTGCCGACGGGACTAGCGGAGGAGGAGCGAACACCGGGGAGCTGTTTTTT

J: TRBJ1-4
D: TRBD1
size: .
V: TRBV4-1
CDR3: CASSQVGTGGEKLFF
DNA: TGCGCCAGCAGCCAAGTCGGGACAGGGGGTGAAAAACTGTTTTTT

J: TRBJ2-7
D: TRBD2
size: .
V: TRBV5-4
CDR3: CASSLKVAGDYEQYF
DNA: TGTGCCAGCAGCTTGAAGGTAGCGGGGGACTACGAGCAGTACTTC

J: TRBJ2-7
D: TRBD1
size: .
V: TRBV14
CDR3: CASSYGQARYYEQYF
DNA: TGTGCCAGCAGCTACGGACAGGCCAGGTACTACGAGCAGTACTTC

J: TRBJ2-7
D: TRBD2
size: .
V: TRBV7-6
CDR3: CASSPLTSGGAYEQYF
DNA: TGTGCCAGCAGCCCCCTGACTAGCGGGGGGGCCTACGAGCAGTACTTC

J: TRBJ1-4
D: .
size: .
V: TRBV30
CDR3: CAWSESFEKLFF
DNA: TGTGCCTGGAGTGAGAGTTTCGAAAAACTGTTTTTT

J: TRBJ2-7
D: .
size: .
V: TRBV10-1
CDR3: CASSGSSYEQYF
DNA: TGCGCCAGCAGTGGCAGCTCCTACGAGCAGTACTTC

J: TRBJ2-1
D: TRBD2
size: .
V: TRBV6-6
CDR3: CASRMGLFNEQFF
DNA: TGTGCCAGCAGGATGGGACTATTCAATGAGCAGTTCTTC

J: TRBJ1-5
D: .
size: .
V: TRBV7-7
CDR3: CASYLGNQPQHF
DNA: TGTGCCAGCTATCTAGGGAATCAGCCCCAGCATTTT

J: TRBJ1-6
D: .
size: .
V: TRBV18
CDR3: CASSRDPNSPLHF
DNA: TGTGCCAGCTCACGAGATCCAAACTCACCCCTCCACTTT

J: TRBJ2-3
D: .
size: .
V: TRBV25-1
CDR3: CASSLEQGTDTQYF
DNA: TGTGCCAGCAGTCTTGAGCAGGGCACAGATACGCAGTATTTT

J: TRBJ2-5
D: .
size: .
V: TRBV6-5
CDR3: CASSLTGKGETQYF
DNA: TGTGCCAGCAGTCTTACAGGGAAGGGAGAGACCCAGTACTTC

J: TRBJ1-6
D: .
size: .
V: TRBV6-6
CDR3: CASSDTLNSPLHF
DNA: TGTGCCAGCAGTGACACGCTAAATTCACCCCTCCACTTT

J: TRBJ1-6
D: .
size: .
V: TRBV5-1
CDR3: CASSLGGPGGSPLHF
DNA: TGCGCCAGCAGCTTGGGAGGCCCCGGTGGTTCACCCCTCCACTTT

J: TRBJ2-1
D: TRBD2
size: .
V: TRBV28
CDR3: CASIDSGAQQFF
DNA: TGTGCCAGTATAGATAGCGGGGCACAGCAGTTCTTC

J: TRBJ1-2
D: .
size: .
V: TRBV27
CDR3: CASSQDIETLANYGYTF
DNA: TGTGCCAGCAGTCAGGACATTGAAACCTTAGCTAACTATGGCTACACCTTC

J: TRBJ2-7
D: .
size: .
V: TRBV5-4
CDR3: CASSLDVGATYEQYF
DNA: TGTGCCAGCAGCTTGGATGTGGGGGCGACCTACGAGCAGTACTTC

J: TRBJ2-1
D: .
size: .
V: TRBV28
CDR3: CASSSSVGGKESSYNEQFF
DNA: TGTGCCAGCAGTTCCTCGGTCGGGGGTAAGGAAAGCTCCTACAATGAGCAGTTCTTC

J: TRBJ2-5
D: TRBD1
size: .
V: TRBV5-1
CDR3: CASSLVPAGGRETQYF
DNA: TGCGCCAGCAGCTTGGTCCCAGCAGGGGGTCGGGAGACCCAGTACTTC

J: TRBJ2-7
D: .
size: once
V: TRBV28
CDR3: CASSSGQLYEQYF
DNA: TGTGCCAGCAGCTCTGGACAGCTCTACGAGCAGTACTTC

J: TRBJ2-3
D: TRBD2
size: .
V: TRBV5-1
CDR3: CASNQRGELNTQYF
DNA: TGCGCCAGCAATCAGCGGGGGGAATTAAATACGCAGTATTTT

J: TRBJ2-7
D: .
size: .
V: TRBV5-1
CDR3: CASSLAFVGVEPYEQYF
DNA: TGCGCCAGCAGCTTGGCGTTCGTGGGGGTCGAGCCCTACGAGCAGTACTTC

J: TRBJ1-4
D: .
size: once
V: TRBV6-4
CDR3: CASPILREKLFF
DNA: TGTGCCAGCCCGATACTTAGAGAAAAACTGTTTTTT

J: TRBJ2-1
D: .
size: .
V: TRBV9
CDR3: CASSPLRGVWGDEQFF
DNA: TGTGCCAGCAGCCCCTTGAGGGGGGTATGGGGAGATGAGCAGTTCTTC

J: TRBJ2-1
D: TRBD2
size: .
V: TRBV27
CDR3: CASSPVGGGRPNEQFF
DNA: TGTGCCAGCAGCCCGGTCGGAGGCGGGAGGCCGAATGAGCAGTTCTTC

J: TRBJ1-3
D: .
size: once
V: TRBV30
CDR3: CAWSVRSVGGYSGNTIYF
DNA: TGTGCCTGGAGTGTACGATCTGTAGGGGGATATTCTGGAAACACCATATATTTT

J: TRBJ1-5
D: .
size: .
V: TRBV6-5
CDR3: CASSYSSGDNQPQHF
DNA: TGTGCCAGCAGTTACAGTTCAGGGGACAATCAGCCCCAGCATTTT

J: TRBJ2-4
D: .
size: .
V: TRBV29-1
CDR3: CSAHKLAKNIQYF
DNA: TGCAGCGCCCATAAACTAGCCAAAAACATTCAGTACTTC

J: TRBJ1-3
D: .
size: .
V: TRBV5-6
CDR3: CASSFGPSSGNTIYF
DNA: TGTGCCAGCAGCTTCGGGCCATCCTCTGGAAACACCATATATTTT

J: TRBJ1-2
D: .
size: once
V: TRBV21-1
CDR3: CASSKNWTGRDGYTF
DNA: TGTGCCAGCAGCAAAAATTGGACAGGGAGGGATGGCTACACCTTC